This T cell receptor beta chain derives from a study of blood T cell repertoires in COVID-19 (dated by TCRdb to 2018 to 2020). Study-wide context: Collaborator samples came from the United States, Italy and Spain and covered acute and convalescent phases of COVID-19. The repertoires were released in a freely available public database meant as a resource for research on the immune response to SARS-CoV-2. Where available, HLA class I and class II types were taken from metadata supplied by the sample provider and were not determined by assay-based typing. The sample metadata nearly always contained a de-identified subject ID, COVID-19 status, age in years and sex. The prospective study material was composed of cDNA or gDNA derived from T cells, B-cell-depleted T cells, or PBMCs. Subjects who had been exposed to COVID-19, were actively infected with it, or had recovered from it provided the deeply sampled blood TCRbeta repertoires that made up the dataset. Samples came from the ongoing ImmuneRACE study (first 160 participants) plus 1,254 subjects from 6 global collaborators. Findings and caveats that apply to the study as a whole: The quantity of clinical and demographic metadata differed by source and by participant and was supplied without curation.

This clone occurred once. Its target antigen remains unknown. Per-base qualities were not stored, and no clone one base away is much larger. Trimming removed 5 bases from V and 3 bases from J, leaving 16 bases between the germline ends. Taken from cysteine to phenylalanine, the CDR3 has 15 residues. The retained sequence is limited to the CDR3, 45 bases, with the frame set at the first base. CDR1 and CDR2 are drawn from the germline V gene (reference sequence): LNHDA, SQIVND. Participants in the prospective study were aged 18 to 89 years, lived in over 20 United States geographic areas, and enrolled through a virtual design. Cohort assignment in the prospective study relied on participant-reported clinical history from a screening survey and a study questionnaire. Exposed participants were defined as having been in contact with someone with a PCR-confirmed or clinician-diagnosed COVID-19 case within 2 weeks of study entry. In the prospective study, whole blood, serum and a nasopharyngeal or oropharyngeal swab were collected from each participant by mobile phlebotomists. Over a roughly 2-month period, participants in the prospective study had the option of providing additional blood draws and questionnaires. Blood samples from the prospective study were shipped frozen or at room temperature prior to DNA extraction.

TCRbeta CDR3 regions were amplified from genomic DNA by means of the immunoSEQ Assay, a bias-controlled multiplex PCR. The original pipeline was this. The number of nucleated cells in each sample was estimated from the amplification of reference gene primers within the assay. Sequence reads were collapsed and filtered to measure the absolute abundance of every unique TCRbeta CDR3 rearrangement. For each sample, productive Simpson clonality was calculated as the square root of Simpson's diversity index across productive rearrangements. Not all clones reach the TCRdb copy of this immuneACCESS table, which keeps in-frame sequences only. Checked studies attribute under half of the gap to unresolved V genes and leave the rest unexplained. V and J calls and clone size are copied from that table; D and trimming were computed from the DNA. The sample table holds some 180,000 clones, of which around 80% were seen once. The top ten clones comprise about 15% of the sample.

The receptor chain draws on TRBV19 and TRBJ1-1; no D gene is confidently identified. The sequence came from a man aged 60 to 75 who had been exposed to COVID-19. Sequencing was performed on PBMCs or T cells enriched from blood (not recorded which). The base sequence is TGTGCCAGTAGTTTAAGTCGACAAGCCTACACTGAAGCTTTCTTT. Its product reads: CASSLSRQAYTEAFF.